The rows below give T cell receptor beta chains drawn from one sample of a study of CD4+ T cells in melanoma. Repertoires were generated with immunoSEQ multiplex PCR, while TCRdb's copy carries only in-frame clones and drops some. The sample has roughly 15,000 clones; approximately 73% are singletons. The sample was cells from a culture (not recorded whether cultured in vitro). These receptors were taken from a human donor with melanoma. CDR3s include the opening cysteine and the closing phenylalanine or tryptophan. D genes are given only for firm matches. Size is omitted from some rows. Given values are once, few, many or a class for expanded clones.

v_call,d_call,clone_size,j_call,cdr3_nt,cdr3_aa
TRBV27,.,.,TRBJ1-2,TGTGCCAGCAGTTCCGACGTAAGCGGATATCGGGGCTACACCTTC,CASSSDVSGYRGYTF
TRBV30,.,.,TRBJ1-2,TGTGCCTGGAATACAGGATATGGCTACACCTTC,CAWNTGYGYTF
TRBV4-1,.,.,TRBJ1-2,TGCGCCAGCAGCCAATTGGGGGTACGTGGCTACACCTTC,CASSQLGVRGYTF
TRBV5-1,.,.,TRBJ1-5,TGCGCCAGCAGCTTGGACGGATTCAATCAGCCCCAGCATTTT,CASSLDGFNQPQHF
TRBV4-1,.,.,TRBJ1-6,TGCGCCAGCAGCCAAGGGAAAGGGGAACCATGGAATTCACCCCTCCACTTT,CASSQGKGEPWNSPLHF
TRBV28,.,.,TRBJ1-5,TGTGCCAGCAGTTTGGGTTTGAGTCAGCCCCAGCATTTT,CASSLGLSQPQHF
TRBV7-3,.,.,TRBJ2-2,TGTGCCAGCAGCAATGAAGACGCCACCGGGGAGCTGTTTTTT,CASSNEDATGELFF
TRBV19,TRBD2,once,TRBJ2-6,TGTGCCAGTCGCCCCCTTGGGACTAGCGGGGCTGGGGCCAACGTCCTGACTTTC,CASRPLGTSGAGANVLTF
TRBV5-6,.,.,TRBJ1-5,TGTGCCAGCAGCTTGAGGGGGGGCGCGTATCAGCCCCAGCATTTT,CASSLRGGAYQPQHF
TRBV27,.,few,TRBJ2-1,TGTGCCAGCAGTGCCGCGCGGTTCGCCTCCTACAATGAGCAGTTCTTC,CASSAARFASYNEQFF
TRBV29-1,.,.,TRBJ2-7,TGCAGCGTTCTCAGCCCGGGAACCTACGAGCAGTACTTC,CSVLSPGTYEQYF
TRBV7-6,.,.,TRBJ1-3,TGTGCCAGCAGCTTGGGGATGTCTGGAAACACCATATATTTT,CASSLGMSGNTIYF
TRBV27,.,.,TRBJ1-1,TGTGCCAGCAGAGATCCGTACACTGAAGCTTTCTTT,CASRDPYTEAFF
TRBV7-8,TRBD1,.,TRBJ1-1,TGTGCCAGCAGCTTTTCTGAGGGACAGGGAGGGAGGATGAACACTGAAGCTTTCTTT,CASSFSEGQGGRMNTEAFF
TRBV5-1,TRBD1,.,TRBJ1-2,TGCGCCAGCAGCTTACAGGGGGCAGCTGGCAACTATGGCTACACCTTC,CASSLQGAAGNYGYTF
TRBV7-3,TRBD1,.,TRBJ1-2,TGTGCCAGCAGCTTACCGCCGGACAGGGGCAACTATGGCTACACCTTC,CASSLPPDRGNYGYTF
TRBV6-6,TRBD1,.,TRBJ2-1,TGTGCCATAAGACAGGGGGACTACAATGAGCAGTTCTTC,CAIRQGDYNEQFF